The 5 T cell receptor beta chains below come from one sample, sequenced in a study of control samples from healthy donors and cancer patients. The data were produced by immunoSEQ multiplex PCR, yet TCRdb's version contains in-frame clones alone and is incomplete. The repertoire consists of about 160,000 clones, with nearly 96% occurring once and the leading ten covering 1%. Sequenced input: blood. The receptor set was obtained from a woman in her 30s in good health.

The rearrangement uses TRBV2 and TRBJ2-7; 8 bases align to TRBD1. The CDR3 length is 14 residues. With 7 bases clipped from V and 7 bases from J, the junction kept 12 bases outside the gene matches. The germline gives CDR1 SNHLY, CDR2 FYNNEI. The CDR3 bases are TGTGCCAGCACGGAAGAGCAGGGGGCTGGGGAGCAGTACTTC. It yields the protein CASTEEQGAGEQYF.

The chain joins TRBV29-1 to TRBJ2-7; TRBD2 is a possible D gene (6 bases). Germline V gene sequence: CDR1 SQVTM, CDR2 ANQGSEA. The CDR3 consists of 13 residues. The V and J ends lost 6 bases and 5 bases respectively, with 17 bases between them. This CDR3 reads CSVSGRSGDEQYF. The DNA for the CDR3 is TGCAGCGTCTCTGGCAGGTCGGGGGACGAGCAGTACTTC.

As to this clone: Other DNA sequences of this sample code for an identical CDR3. The chain combines TRBV6-5 with TRBJ1-5, with D unresolved. This CDR3 is 13 amino acids long. Trimming removed 6 bases from V and 6 bases from J, with 12 bases in between. From germline, CDR1 is MNHEY and CDR2 SVGAGI. Here the CDR3 reads CASRTGGGQPQHF. The CDR3 bases are TGTGCCAGCAGAACCGGTGGTGGTCAGCCCCAGCATTTT.

This chain uses TRBV19 with TRBJ1-4, with a possible D match to TRBD1 (6 bases). Per germline, CDR1 LNHDA and CDR2 SQIVND (reference sequence). CDR3 size: 15 residues. The V and J ends lost 6 bases and 0 bases respectively, with 11 bases between them. The CDR3 loop reads CASSGQRSTNEKLFF. CDR3 nucleotides: TGTGCCAGTAGCGGACAGAGATCAACTAATGAAAAACTGTTTTTT.

This rearrangement joins TRBV24-1 to TRBJ1-1; D is unresolved. V dropped 8 bases and J dropped 2 bases, with 11 bases sitting between them. The CDR3 is made up of 13 amino acids. Germline values: CDR1 KGHDR, CDR2 SFDVKD. This CDR3 reads CATKRDLNTEAFF. Here the CDR3 DNA reads TGTGCCACCAAGAGGGATCTTAACACTGAAGCTTTCTTT.